This TCR beta chain originates from a study of CD8+CD57+ T cells in acquired aplastic anemia. Turning to the study itself: Recorded DNA amounts for sorted CD4+ and CD8+ cells had an average of around 3 ug.

The CDR3 is 13 amino acids. The V gene's germline CDR1 is SNHLY and CDR2 FYNNEI. According to the study, genomic DNA was the template for TCR beta VDJ and CDR3 profiling. TCRdb re-called the reads through MiXCR, storing one row per CDR3 protein. The repertoire holds hundreds of thousands of distinct CDR3 sequences, with roughly 82% as singletons. Only patients with CD8+CD57+ cell expansion on flow cytometry were chosen for sequencing. This TCR came from a human donor with aplastic anemia. Source material: sorted CD4+, CD8+, or CD8+CD57+ T cells (not recorded which) from PBMCs. The chain couples TRBV2 to TRBJ1-2; D is unclear. The J call may be faulty, since TRBJ2-3 better matches the DNA end. The CDR3 DNA reads TGTGCCAGCAGCGACGGCGGTGCAGGTGCCCAGTATTTT. It is translated as CASSDGGAGAQYF.